The 27 T cell receptor beta chains reported below all come from one sample, sequenced in a study of naive and memory T cell subsets. Points from the study as a whole: Possibly reflecting memory cells re-expressing CD45RA, a few larger clonotypes occurred in naive repertoires, especially CD8.

The beta constant-region primer was an equimolar mix of two oligonucleotides covering TRBC1 and TRBC2. Nested alpha and beta constant-region primers with the SP2 primer drove four PCR rounds on ligated cDNA. TCRdb fed the UMI-ligation and nested PCR reads into MiXCR, producing one record per CDR3 protein. The sample lists roughly 150,000 distinct CDR3 sequences; 22% were seen once. These receptors' targets are unknown. Sequencing was done on a sample of naive CD4+ T cells from blood. These receptors came from a human donor in good health.

The V and J genes are TRBV29-1 and TRBJ2-3; TRBD1 agrees at 10 bases. The CDR3 sequence is 12 residues long. J was trimmed by 4 bases and V by 7 bases; bases with no gene match: 2. CDR1 and CDR2 from the germline V gene are SQVTM and ANQGSEA. CDR3 DNA sequence: TGCAGCGCCGGGACAGGGGCAGATACGCAGTATTTT. It translates to CSAGTGADTQYF.

Ten or more counts support this clonotype. The V and J genes are TRBV15 and TRBJ2-1, with TRBD2 matching over 7 bases. Unmatched junction bases numbered 12, after V lost 0 bases and J lost 4 bases. Germline lookup yields CDR1 LNHNV and CDR2 YYDKDF (reference sequence). This CDR3 region has 18 residues. CDR3 amino acids: CATSRDLMQLAVYNEQFF. DNA of the CDR3: TGTGCCACCAGCAGAGATTTAATGCAGCTAGCGGTGTACAATGAGCAGTTCTTC.

The chain recombines TRBV7-2 with TRBJ2-7, with TRBD2 identical over 11 bases. V gave up 5 bases and J gave up 3 bases; unmatched junction bases: 6. CDR1 is SGHTA and CDR2 is FQGNSA in the germline V gene. The CDR3 covers 15 residues. Here the CDR3 reads CASSPLAGASYEQYF. The CDR3 DNA follows: TGTGCCAGCAGCCCACTAGCGGGAGCTAGCTACGAGCAGTACTTC.

Of note for this clonotype: A much larger clone sits a single nucleotide away, making a read error possible. Because the CDR3 is missing its conserved closing phenylalanine or tryptophan, this is likely a read error. V and J are TRBV24-1 and TRBJ2-1; possible D gene TRBD2, 5 bases. V lost 5 bases and J 3 bases, leaving 7 bases between the germline ends. The CDR3 extends over 13 amino acids. Germline lookup yields CDR1 KGHDR and CDR2 SFDVKD. CDR3 protein: CATSGGFYNEQFL. CDR3 DNA: TGTGCCACCAGTGGAGGGTTCTACAATGAGCAGTTCCTC.

V and J are TRBV9 and TRBJ2-3; no definite D call. Germline assignment: CDR1 SGDLS and CDR2 YYNGEE. With 4 bases removed from V and 2 bases from J, the gap between germline ends came to 8 bases. This CDR3 region has 13 residues. CDR3 sequence: CASSQGVTDTQYF. CDR3 in DNA: TGTGCCAGCAGCCAAGGCGTCACAGATACGCAGTATTTT.

This clonotype has a single count. V and J are TRBV7-8 and TRBJ2-3, with D unclear. The CDR3 loop spans 14 amino acids. Trimming pared 6 bases from V and 10 bases from J, leaving 20 bases between. The germline gives CDR1 SGHVS, CDR2 FQNEAQ. CDR3 DNA sequence: TGTGCCAGCAGACATGAGGACCACCTTCTCGCGCAGTATTTT. This sequence encodes CASRHEDHLLAQYF.

In this sample, this clonotype turned up a few times. The rearrangement links TRBV29-1 to TRBJ2-1; 8 positions match TRBD1. The trim removed 5 bases at V and 2 bases at J, leaving 5 bases unmatched. The CDR3 runs 14 residues. The germline V gene encodes CDR1 SQVTM and CDR2 ANQGSEA. The CDR3 is CSVLQGGPYNEQFF. In DNA form, the CDR3 reads TGCAGCGTTTTACAGGGGGGACCCTACAATGAGCAGTTCTTC.

The table lists this clonotype with a count of one. This sequence joins TRBV5-1 and TRBJ2-7; D ambiguous. CDR3 length: 13 amino acids. Germline lookup yields CDR1 SGHRS and CDR2 YFSETQ. V was trimmed by 2 bases and J by 6 bases, leaving 12 bases between them. The CDR3 spells CASSFLDLSEQYF. The CDR3 DNA is TGCGCCAGCAGCTTTCTGGACCTTTCCGAGCAGTACTTC.

The gene calls are TRBV20-1 and TRBJ2-5; TRBD2 matches at 13 bases. The V gene end was trimmed by 5 bases and the J gene end by 7 bases; junction bases not matched to a gene: 10. This CDR3 comprises 15 residues. The germline V gene encodes CDR1 DFQATT and CDR2 SNEGSKA (reference sequence). As DNA, the CDR3 is TGCAGTGCTCGGAGACTAGCGGGAGGCGGGGTGACCCAGTACTTC. As protein: CSARRLAGGGVTQYF.

The chain uses TRBV6-2 or TRBV6-3 and TRBJ1-1, with 7 bases fitting TRBD1. The V and J ends lost 0 bases and 3 bases, in that order; junction bases with no gene match: 4. Germline assignment: CDR1 MNHEY and CDR2 SVGEGT. The CDR3 extends over 15 amino acids. CDR3 amino acids: CASSYSTGAHTEAFF. The CDR3 bases are TGTGCCAGCAGTTACTCCACAGGGGCCCACACTGAAGCTTTCTTT.

This clonotype was detected once. V and J are TRBV6-5 and TRBJ2-1; D may be TRBD2 (5 bases). The length of the CDR3 is 15 residues. Germline lookup yields CDR1 MNHEY and CDR2 SVGAGI. With 5 bases removed from V and 0 bases from J, the gap between germline ends came to 11 bases. The CDR3 reads CASSPGLLSYNEQFF. CDR3 coding DNA: TGTGCCAGCAGTCCTGGACTCCTCTCCTACAATGAGCAGTTCTTC.

This CDR3 reads CASSDRAGQPQHF. CDR3 nucleotide sequence: TGTGCCAGCAGTGACAGGGCCGGTCAGCCCCAGCATTTT. The V and J genes are TRBV6-1 and TRBJ1-5; TRBD1 is a possible D gene (5 bases). V gave up 3 bases and J gave up 6 bases, with 9 bases separating them. The CDR3 contains 13 residues. Germline CDR1 is MNHNS and CDR2 is SASEGT.

This clonotype was detected a few times. CDR3 region: CASSLATRWLETQYF. DNA for the CDR3: TGTGCCAGCAGCCTCGCCACGCGGTGGTTGGAGACCCAGTACTTC. The rearrangement uses TRBV3-2 and TRBJ2-5. TRBV3-2 is reported as a pseudogene. The CDR3 loop spans 15 amino acids.

This clonotype was observed many times. The CDR3 reads CASSGPHTDTQYF. The DNA of the CDR3 is TGTGCCAGTAGCGGGCCGCACACAGATACGCAGTATTTT. The chain recombines TRBV19 with TRBJ2-3; no definite D call. The CDR3 consists of 13 residues. The V end lost 6 bases, the J end lost 2 bases, and 9 bases lay between the germline ends. Germline CDR1 LNHDA, CDR2 SQIVND (reference sequence).

A few counts support this clonotype. V is TRBV15 and J is TRBJ2-1; D possibly corresponds to TRBD2 (5 bases). This CDR3 comprises 14 residues. The V end lost 3 bases, the J end lost 1 base, and 7 bases lay between the germline ends. Germline CDR1 is LNHNV and CDR2 is YYDKDF (reference sequence). The CDR3 DNA is TGTGCCACCAGCAGCGAGGGTTCCTACAATGAGCAGTTCTTC. Amino acids: CATSSEGSYNEQFF.

This clonotype occurred a few times. The V and J genes are TRBV5-1 and TRBJ2-5; unclear D gene. Trimming cost V 4 bases and J 6 bases, with 10 bases left between them. The CDR3 is 12 residues long. The germline CDR1 and CDR2 sequences are SGHRS and YFSETQ. The DNA of the CDR3 is TGCGCCAGCAGCCGAGGTACGAAGACCCAGTACTTC. Encoded protein: CASSRGTKTQYF.

V and J are TRBV18 and TRBJ2-7, with 9 bases that match TRBD1. V was clipped by 1 base and J by 0 bases; unmatched bases: 1. Germline-derived CDR1 and CDR2 are KGHSH and LQKENI. The CDR3 runs to 15 residues. CDR3 amino acids: CASSPRTGASYEQYF. CDR3 nucleotide sequence: TGTGCCAGCTCACCACGGACAGGGGCCTCCTACGAGCAGTACTTC.

This clonotype was detected ten times or more. The chain recombines TRBV6-5 with TRBJ2-1, with D hard to call. Germline V CDR1 and CDR2: MNHEY, SVGAGI. The CDR3 totals 11 residues. Trimming stripped 4 bases from V and 13 bases from J, with 11 bases between. In DNA form, the CDR3 reads TGTGCCAGCAGTTCCCCCGCGGTCCAGTTCTTC. Translating it yields CASSSPAVQFF.

V gene TRBV7-9 combines with J gene TRBJ1-2, with unresolved D. Germline-derived CDR1 and CDR2 are SEHNR and FQNEAQ (reference sequence). The ends were cut back, 6 bases at V and 0 bases at J, with 14 bases in the middle. The CDR3 runs to 15 residues. CDR3 nucleotides: TGTGCCAGCAGACCTGCCCTCCCTTCTAACTATGGCTACACCTTC. This codes for CASRPALPSNYGYTF.

V gene TRBV5-4 combines with J gene TRBJ2-1; no firm D call. This CDR3 spans 15 amino acids. The V gene's germline CDR1 is SGHNT and CDR2 YYREEE (reference sequence). Trimming stripped 0 bases from V and 8 bases from J, with 15 bases between. The CDR3 reads CASSLVTRRFDEQFF. In DNA, the CDR3 is TGTGCCAGCAGCTTGGTGACTCGGCGTTTCGATGAGCAGTTCTTC.

This clonotype was counted at least ten times. The V gene is TRBV20-1, the J gene TRBJ2-1; D call uncertain. The CDR3 loop spans 15 amino acids. CDR1 and CDR2 from the germline V gene are DFQATT and SNEGSKA (reference sequence). Between the trimmed V and J ends, which lost 0 bases and 0 bases, there was a span of 9 bases. CDR3 amino acids: CSARDPNHSYNEQFF. For the CDR3, the DNA is TGCAGTGCTAGAGATCCCAACCACTCCTACAATGAGCAGTTCTTC.

The rearrangement links TRBV5-1 to TRBJ1-1; D gene ambiguous. The V gene's germline CDR1 is SGHRS and CDR2 YFSETQ. The CDR3 contains 13 residues. V was shortened by 0 bases and J by 4 bases, with 7 bases between the two germline ends. This CDR3 is CASSLVVRTEAFF. The CDR3 DNA sequence: TGCGCCAGCAGCTTGGTTGTTCGCACTGAAGCTTTCTTT. Variable domain in full (rest from reference TRBV5-1 and TRBJ1-1): KAGVTQTPRYLIKTRGQQVTLSCSPISGHRSVSWYQQTPGQGLQFLFEYFSETQRNKGNFPGRFSGRQFSNSRSEMNVSTLELGDSALYLCASSLVVRTEAFFGQGTRLTVV.

The V call is TRBV7-9, the J call TRBJ2-5; 9 bases agree with TRBD1. Germline V CDR1 and CDR2: SEHNR, FQNEAQ (reference sequence). V lost 5 bases to trimming and J lost 3 bases; unmatched junction nucleotides: 7. CDR3 length: 15 residues. The CDR3 DNA sequence: TGTGCCAGCAGCAGGGGCGGGACAGGGAAAGAGACCCAGTACTTC. Residues: CASSRGGTGKETQYF.

The J gene is TRBJ2-5, the V gene TRBV3-1; D is unresolved. Germline V lookup: CDR1 LGHDT, CDR2 YNNKEL (reference sequence). Trimming stripped 1 base from V and 1 base from J, with 10 bases between. There are 15 residues in the CDR3. Here the CDR3 reads CASSQGPGTQETQYF. Here the CDR3 DNA reads TGTGCCAGCAGCCAAGGGCCTGGCACCCAAGAGACCCAGTACTTC.

V gene TRBV28 combines with J gene TRBJ1-1, with 10 bases fitting TRBD1. The germline V gene has CDR1 MDHEN and CDR2 SYDVKM. The CDR3 contains 14 residues. Trimming removed 4 bases from V and 8 bases from J; junction bases left unmatched: 7. The DNA for the CDR3 is TGTGCCAGCAGTTGGGGAGGGACAGGGGACGAAGCTTTCTTT. Translation: CASSWGGTGDEAFF.

The table lists this clonotype with a few counts. This chain links TRBV20-1 with TRBJ1-6; D is possibly TRBD1 (6 bases). The CDR3 runs to 14 residues. Germline lookup yields CDR1 DFQATT and CDR2 SNEGSKA (reference sequence). Trimming left V 5 bases short and J 7 bases short, with 15 bases between. This CDR3 is CSAVQGTSNSPLHF. CDR3 DNA sequence: TGCAGTGCTGTACAGGGAACCAGCAATTCACCCCTCCACTTT.

The table lists this clonotype with a few counts. The chain is built from TRBV28 and TRBJ1-5; TRBD1 might be the D (5 bases). The germline V gene has CDR1 MDHEN and CDR2 SYDVKM. The CDR3 sequence is 17 residues long. V gave up 6 bases and J gave up 0 bases, with 18 bases separating them. The CDR3: CASSPPGLKYSNQPQHF. The CDR3 DNA reads as TGTGCCAGCAGCCCCCCGGGACTCAAGTATAGCAATCAGCCCCAGCATTTT.